The 24 T cell receptor beta chains presented below share a single source sample, sequenced in a study of sequential checkpoint blockade in melanoma. Treatment indicated: randomized to nivolumab then ipilimumab (arm A) or the reverse (arm B). Using immunoSEQ multiplex PCR, the repertoire was profiled, and TCRdb retains in-frame clones only, with some absent. The sample shows 15,000 to 20,000 clones, under 75% of them seen only once. This specimen consisted of CD8+ T cells sorted from blood (inferred from file names), obtained from a patient given nivolumab and ipilimumab in sequence. These receptors were collected from a human donor with melanoma.

The V call is TRBV7-9, the J call TRBJ1-2; 11 bases line up with TRBD1. Germline CDR1 reads SEHNR; CDR2 reads FQNEAQ (reference sequence). This CDR3 has 14 amino acids. V trimming: 5 bases; J trimming: 6 bases; junction bases outside the gene matches: 5. The CDR3 DNA reads as TGTGCCAGCAGCCCGGGACAGGGGGTCAATGGCTACACCTTC. It is translated as CASSPGQGVNGYTF.

This clone was recorded a few times. The chain carries TRBV19 and TRBJ1-1, with D possibly TRBD1 on 6 matching bases. V was shortened by 2 bases and J by 11 bases, with 18 bases between the two germline ends. Looked up from germline, CDR1 is LNHDA and CDR2 is SQIVND (reference sequence). CDR3 length: 14 amino acids. The CDR3 is CASSITSTGKEAFF. CDR3 in DNA: TGTGCCAGTAGTATAACCTCGACAGGAAAGGAGGCTTTCTTT.

The sample holds a few counts of this clone. The chain combines TRBV9 with TRBJ2-3; the match to TRBD2 covers 9 bases. CDR3 size: 16 residues. With 0 bases clipped from V and 6 bases from J, the junction kept 8 bases outside the gene matches. In germline, CDR1 is SGDLS, CDR2 YYNGEE. CDR3 in amino acids: CASSVAGGGAEDTQYF. DNA of the CDR3: TGTGCCAGCAGCGTAGCTGGCGGGGGGGCTGAGGATACGCAGTATTTT. Combining the CDR3 with reference TRBV9 and TRBJ2-3 gives the whole variable domain DSGVTQTPKHLITATGQRVTLRCSPRSGDLSVYWYQQSLDQGLQFLIQYYNGEERAKGNILERFSAQQFPDLHSELNLSSLELGDSALYFCASSVAGGGAEDTQYFGPGTRLTVL.

The V gene is TRBV7-9, the J gene TRBJ1-5; TRBD1 agrees at 8 bases. The V segment lost 5 bases and the J segment 2 bases; nucleotides outside the gene matches: 11. Looked up from germline, CDR1 is SEHNR and CDR2 is FQNEAQ (reference sequence). CDR3 size: 17 residues. CDR3 residues: CASSGTGQGVGNQPQHF. The DNA for the CDR3 is TGTGCCAGCAGCGGTACCGGACAGGGTGTTGGCAATCAGCCCCAGCATTTT.

The rearrangement links TRBV7-8 to TRBJ2-7; TRBD1 matches at 9 bases. CDR3 length: 15 amino acids. Looked up from germline, CDR1 is SGHVS and CDR2 is FQNEAQ. Losses at the gene ends were 4 bases for V and 0 bases for J; bases not matched to a gene: 4. This chain's CDR3 is CASSSTGGPSYEQYF. Here the CDR3 DNA reads TGTGCCAGCAGCTCTACAGGGGGCCCCTCCTACGAGCAGTACTTC.

The chain joins TRBV7-6 to TRBJ2-7, with D maybe TRBD1 (6 bases). Trimming took off 4 bases at V and 0 bases at J, with 16 bases between the two ends. Germline CDR1 and CDR2: SGHVS and FNYEAQ. The CDR3 spans 16 residues. DNA of the CDR3: TGTGCCAGCAGCTCTTCCGGGACAACCCCCTCCTACGAGCAGTACTTC. As protein: CASSSSGTTPSYEQYF.

This chain joins TRBV5-8 and TRBJ2-3; TRBD1 matches at 8 bases. The germline V gene encodes CDR1 SGHTS and CDR2 YDEGEE. V lost 4 bases and J lost 2; bases outside the gene matches: 6. The CDR3 loop spans 15 amino acids. The CDR3 loop is CASSMDRAYTDTQYF. The CDR3 DNA is TGTGCCAGCAGCATGGACAGGGCCTACACAGATACGCAGTATTTT. Using reference TRBV5-8 and TRBJ2-3 for the parts outside the CDR3, the full variable domain is EAGVTQSPTHLIKTRGQQATLRCSPISGHTSVYWYQQALGLGLQFLLWYDEGEERNRGNFPPRFSGRQFPNYSSELNVNALELEDSALYLCASSMDRAYTDTQYFGPGTRLTVL.

V usage is TRBV7-6 and J usage is TRBJ2-1; 9 bases match TRBD1. The trim removed 3 bases at V and 7 bases at J, leaving 7 bases unmatched. Germline assignment: CDR1 SGHVS and CDR2 FNYEAQ. The CDR3 length is 15 residues. CDR3 in DNA: TGTGCCAGCAGCTTGGGACAGGGTGGGGGAAATGAGCAGTTCTTC. Protein: CASSLGQGGGNEQFF.

The gene calls are TRBV9 and TRBJ2-3, with D uncertain. Per the germline V gene, CDR1 is SGDLS and CDR2 is YYNGEE. This CDR3 spans 16 amino acids. Trimming removed 0 bases at V and 4 bases at J, with 15 bases between. Here the CDR3 DNA reads TGTGCCAGCAGCGTAGCCCCTCAGGAATCGCCAGATACGCAGTATTTT. This sequence encodes CASSVAPQESPDTQYF.

The chain employs TRBV6-5 and TRBJ1-5, with 7 nucleotides matching TRBD1. The CDR3 has 15 amino acids. V lost 5 bases and J lost 5; bases outside the gene matches: 9. Germline lookup yields CDR1 MNHEY and CDR2 SVGAGI. This CDR3 reads CASSPTGVDYQPQHF. DNA of the CDR3: TGTGCCAGCAGTCCCACAGGGGTCGACTATCAGCCCCAGCATTTT.

V is TRBV15 and J is TRBJ2-2; a possible D gene is TRBD1 (6 bases). Between the trimmed V and J ends, which lost 8 bases and 0 bases, there was a span of 10 bases. The CDR3 runs 14 residues. CDR1 is LNHNV and CDR2 is YYDKDF in the germline V gene (reference sequence). CDR3 residues: CATQDSSNTGELFF. In nucleotides, the CDR3 is TGTGCCACCCAGGACAGCTCGAACACCGGGGAGCTGTTTTTT.

This chain joins TRBV5-4 and TRBJ2-7, with D possibly matching TRBD1 (6 bases). This CDR3 is 13 amino acids long. Trimming removed 3 bases from V and 6 bases from J, with 13 bases in between. Germline CDR1 SGHNT, CDR2 YYREEE (reference sequence). CDR3 sequence: CASSWTVPGEQYF. As DNA, the CDR3 is TGTGCCAGCAGCTGGACAGTTCCCGGCGAGCAGTACTTC.

The chain couples TRBV28 to TRBJ1-1; TRBD1 matches at 7 bases. The CDR3 has 15 amino acids. Germline CDR1 MDHEN, CDR2 SYDVKM. Trimming cost V 2 bases and J 5 bases; bases outside gene matches: 8. CDR3 nucleotides: TGTGCCAGCAGTTTAGGGGCAGGGGGGTGGACTGAAGCTTTCTTT. Protein sequence: CASSLGAGGWTEAFF.

A single count supports this clone. The chain uses TRBV10-3 and TRBJ2-1; perhaps TRBD1 as D (5 bases). This CDR3 is 14 amino acids long. CDR1 is ENHRY, CDR2 SYGVKD, per germline. Trimming shortened V by 5 bases and J by 2 bases, and 10 bases separated the two germline ends. The CDR3 nucleotides read TGTGCCATCAGTCGGACAAGAGCCTACAATGAGCAGTTCTTC. Translated, it gives CAISRTRAYNEQFF.

The chain is built from TRBV5-1 and TRBJ2-1; 11 bases are shared with TRBD1. The CDR3 has 16 residues. Germline trimming cut 5 bases from V and 8 bases from J; bases unmatched to any gene: 12. Germline CDR1 and CDR2: SGHRS and YFSETQ. CDR3 residues: CASRNEPGQGGDEQFF. The CDR3 DNA is TGCGCCAGCAGAAATGAACCGGGACAGGGGGGGGATGAGCAGTTCTTC.

This clone was observed a few times. The J gene is TRBJ2-7, the V gene TRBV5-6; 8 bases are shared with TRBD1. This CDR3 comprises 14 residues. Per the germline V gene, CDR1 is SGHDT and CDR2 is YYEEEE. With V trimmed by 4 bases and J by 3 bases, 6 bases remained unmatched. CDR3: CASSETGQDYEQYF. The CDR3 region has the DNA TGTGCCAGCAGCGAAACGGGACAGGACTACGAGCAGTACTTC.

This clone showed up just once. The rearrangement joins TRBV5-6 to TRBJ1-2, with TRBD1 matching over 7 bases. Germline CDR1 is SGHDT and CDR2 is YYEEEE. The junction had 8 bases not matched to a gene; V was cut back by 2 bases and J by 4 bases. CDR3 length: 15 amino acids. The CDR3 spells CASSFTHRGAYGYTF. The CDR3 DNA is TGTGCCAGCAGCTTCACTCACAGGGGCGCCTATGGCTACACCTTC.

This clone occurred a few times. The V and J genes are TRBV7-9 and TRBJ2-7, with 7 positions matching TRBD2. Germline values: CDR1 SEHNR, CDR2 FQNEAQ (reference sequence). The length of the CDR3 is 12 residues. Trimming at V came to 8 bases and at J to 6 bases, leaving 7 bases not matched to a gene. CDR3 coding DNA: TGTGCCAGCGCCCAATCGGGGGGCGAGCAGTACTTC. This gives the protein CASAQSGGEQYF. The full variable domain, in which reference TRBV7-9 and TRBJ2-7 provide the parts outside the CDR3, is DTGVSQNPRHKITKRGQNVTFRCDPISEHNRLYWYRQTLGQGPEFLTYFQNEAQLEKSRLLSDRFSAERPKGSFSTLEIQRTEQGDSAMYLCASAQSGGEQYFGPGTRLTVT.

This clone was observed a few times. The junction shows a germline mismatch at one end, possibly a read error. The V gene is TRBV5-4, the J gene TRBJ1-4, with 8 bases matching TRBD1. The CDR3 totals 15 residues. CDR1 SGHNT and CDR2 YYREEE come from the germline V gene (reference sequence). CDR3 sequence (DNA): TGCGCCAGCAGCCAAGACACAGGGGGTGGTGAAAAACTGTTTTTT. As protein: CASSQDTGGGEKLFF.

This sequence joins TRBV29-1 and TRBJ2-7; 8 positions agree with TRBD2. Trimming removed 0 bases from V and 4 bases from J; junction bases left unmatched: 8. The CDR3 loop spans 15 amino acids. CDR1 is SQVTM, CDR2 ANQGSEA, per germline. CDR3 coding DNA: TGCAGCGTTGAAGATCCGCGGGAGGCACAGTACGAGCAGTACTTC. Encoded protein: CSVEDPREAQYEQYF.

The chain carries TRBV7-9 and TRBJ2-1; 9 nucleotides line up with TRBD1. In germline, CDR1 is SEHNR, CDR2 FQNEAQ (reference sequence). This CDR3 region has 16 residues. V dropped 6 bases and J dropped 6; count of bases not matched to a gene: 12. CDR3 DNA: TGTGCCAGCAGATCCAGGCCGGGACAGGGAGGCAATGAGCAGTTCTTC. This translates into CASRSRPGQGGNEQFF.

The rearrangement joins TRBV7-9 to TRBJ1-1; maybe TRBD1 (5 bases). Trimming left V 2 bases short and J 5 bases short, with 12 bases between. CDR3 length: 14 residues. Germline V gene lookup returns CDR1 SEHNR and CDR2 FQNEAQ (reference sequence). The CDR3 DNA reads TGTGCCAGCAGCTTAATTGGGAAGGGGACTGAAGCTTTCTTT. It translates to CASSLIGKGTEAFF.

The rearrangement uses TRBV6-1 and TRBJ1-1; weak D call: TRBD1 (5 bases). In germline, CDR1 is MNHNS, CDR2 SASEGT. Trimming took 2 bases from V and 6 from J, leaving 19 bases between them. The CDR3 contains 16 residues. CDR3 loop: CASSEWGGGSEAEAFF. CDR3 nucleotide sequence: TGTGCCAGCAGTGAATGGGGCGGGGGATCTGAGGCTGAAGCTTTCTTT.

This clone occurred once. The CDR3 nucleotides are TGTGCCACCAGCCAAAGTGGGCAGGGTGGAAAAAAACTGTTTTTT. Amino acid sequence: CATSQSGQGGKKLFF. The chain is built from TRBV15 and TRBJ1-4; a possible D gene is TRBD1 (5 bases). This CDR3 has 15 residues. Germline lookup yields CDR1 LNHNV and CDR2 YYDKDF (reference sequence). Trimming shortened V by 5 bases and J by 9 bases, and 19 bases separated the two germline ends.